The rows below give T cell receptor beta chains drawn from one sample of a study of cytomegalovirus exposure and HLA in healthy donors. Sequencing used immunoSEQ multiplex PCR; TCRdb keeps in-frame clones, though not all of them. The sample consists of around 160,000 clones, roughly 85% of them appearing once. The sequencing sample was made of PBMCs. The receptor set was obtained from a male donor in good health and CMV-seropositive. Each CDR3 is given with its conserved first and last residue. Each record gives: clone size, D gene, V gene, J gene, CDR3 protein, CDR3 DNA. D genes are given only for firm matches. Clone sizes are given selectively: once, few, many, or a class where the clone is expanded.

clone_size: -; d_call: -; v_call: TRBV5-4; j_call: TRBJ2-1; cdr3_aa: CASSPTPSSYNEQFF; cdr3_nt: TGTGCCAGCAGCCCTACTCCGAGCTCCTACAATGAGCAGTTCTTC
clone_size: -; d_call: -; v_call: TRBV11-3; j_call: TRBJ2-7; cdr3_aa: CASSLGLVNEQYF; cdr3_nt: TGTGCCAGCAGCCTGGGACTGGTCAACGAGCAGTACTTC
clone_size: -; d_call: -; v_call: TRBV5-1; j_call: TRBJ2-1; cdr3_aa: CASSFAVYNEQFF; cdr3_nt: TGCGCCAGCAGCTTTGCGGTTTACAATGAGCAGTTCTTC
clone_size: -; d_call: TRBD2; v_call: TRBV4-3; j_call: TRBJ2-7; cdr3_aa: CASSQYGGRHSYSYEQYF; cdr3_nt: TGCGCCAGCAGCCAGTACGGCGGGAGGCACTCCTACTCCTACGAGCAGTACTTC
clone_size: few; d_call: TRBD1; v_call: TRBV5-1; j_call: TRBJ1-1; cdr3_aa: CASSKLDRSGSAFF; cdr3_nt: TGCGCCAGCAGTAAGTTGGACAGGTCCGGGTCAGCTTTCTTT
clone_size: -; d_call: TRBD1; v_call: TRBV5-4; j_call: TRBJ2-2; cdr3_aa: CASSSGTVPSNTGELFF; cdr3_nt: TGTGCCAGCAGCTCCGGGACAGTTCCCTCGAACACCGGGGAGCTGTTTTTT
clone_size: -; d_call: -; v_call: TRBV27; j_call: TRBJ2-3; cdr3_aa: CTSSLPQTGLGGRDTQYF; cdr3_nt: TGTACCAGCAGTTTACCCCAGACAGGGTTGGGGGGCAGAGATACGCAGTATTTT
clone_size: -; d_call: -; v_call: TRBV28; j_call: TRBJ2-7; cdr3_aa: CASWAFDSYEQYF; cdr3_nt: TGTGCCTCGTGGGCGTTTGATTCCTACGAGCAGTACTTC
clone_size: -; d_call: TRBD1; v_call: TRBV30; j_call: TRBJ2-4; cdr3_aa: CAWEQGIAKNSQYF; cdr3_nt: TGTGCCTGGGAACAGGGGATAGCCAAAAACAGTCAGTACTTC
clone_size: -; d_call: -; v_call: TRBV11-3; j_call: TRBJ1-4; cdr3_aa: CASSETWDIGEKLFF; cdr3_nt: TGTGCCAGCAGCGAGACGTGGGACATTGGCGAAAAACTGTTTTTT
clone_size: -; d_call: TRBD1; v_call: TRBV27; j_call: TRBJ2-7; cdr3_aa: CASSGQGDYEQYF; cdr3_nt: TGTGCCAGCAGTGGACAGGGGGACTACGAGCAGTACTTC
clone_size: -; d_call: -; v_call: TRBV11-3; j_call: TRBJ2-1; cdr3_aa: CASSPRTRVDEQFF; cdr3_nt: TGTGCCAGCAGCCCCCGGACGAGGGTCGATGAGCAGTTCTTC
clone_size: -; d_call: -; v_call: TRBV30; j_call: TRBJ1-2; cdr3_aa: CAWSTRGRDGYTF; cdr3_nt: TGTGCCTGGAGTACCAGGGGAAGGGATGGCTACACCTTC
clone_size: -; d_call: -; v_call: TRBV5-5; j_call: TRBJ2-7; cdr3_aa: CASSLTTPGEQYF; cdr3_nt: TGTGCCAGCAGCTTGACAACACCGGGGGAGCAGTACTTC
clone_size: -; d_call: -; v_call: TRBV20-1; j_call: TRBJ2-1; cdr3_aa: CSALSGEQFF; cdr3_nt: TGCAGTGCCCTAAGTGGTGAGCAGTTCTTC
clone_size: -; d_call: TRBD2; v_call: TRBV28; j_call: TRBJ2-1; cdr3_aa: CASSPIAGTRINEQFF; cdr3_nt: TGTGCCAGCAGCCCCATCGCCGGGACTAGAATCAATGAGCAGTTCTTC
clone_size: -; d_call: -; v_call: TRBV25-1; j_call: TRBJ1-1; cdr3_aa: CASSGSVYTEAFF; cdr3_nt: TGTGCCAGCAGTGGTTCAGTTTACACTGAAGCTTTCTTT
clone_size: -; d_call: TRBD1; v_call: TRBV7-2; j_call: TRBJ1-1; cdr3_aa: CATRTGYTEAFF; cdr3_nt: TGTGCCACCCGGACAGGGTACACTGAAGCTTTCTTT
clone_size: once; d_call: TRBD1; v_call: TRBV6-6; j_call: TRBJ1-1; cdr3_aa: CASSYGEDRAHTEAFF; cdr3_nt: TGTGCCAGCAGTTACGGGGAGGACAGGGCTCACACTGAAGCTTTCTTT
clone_size: -; d_call: -; v_call: TRBV19; j_call: TRBJ2-7; cdr3_aa: CASRTHGGSYEQYF; cdr3_nt: TGTGCCAGTAGGACCCATGGCGGGTCCTACGAGCAGTACTTC
clone_size: -; d_call: -; v_call: TRBV10-3; j_call: TRBJ1-3; cdr3_aa: CAISESGSSGNTIYF; cdr3_nt: TGTGCCATCAGTGAGTCGGGGAGCTCTGGAAACACCATATATTTT
clone_size: -; d_call: -; v_call: TRBV21-1; j_call: TRBJ2-5; cdr3_aa: CASSKICQAQETQYF; cdr3_nt: TGTGCCAGCAGCAAAATTTGTCAGGCACAAGAGACCCAGTACTTC
clone_size: -; d_call: -; v_call: TRBV27; j_call: TRBJ2-1; cdr3_aa: CASSSILNSREVVSNEQFF; cdr3_nt: TGTGCCAGCAGTTCAATCCTAAACTCCAGGGAAGTAGTTAGCAATGAGCAGTTCTTC
clone_size: -; d_call: -; v_call: TRBV7-8; j_call: TRBJ2-2; cdr3_aa: CASSLERWYTGELFF; cdr3_nt: TGTGCCAGCAGCTTAGAGCGGTGGTATACCGGGGAGCTGTTTTTT
clone_size: -; d_call: -; v_call: TRBV28; j_call: TRBJ2-7; cdr3_aa: CASRDAGVIHEQYF; cdr3_nt: TGTGCCAGCAGAGACGCAGGGGTCATCCACGAGCAGTACTTC
clone_size: -; d_call: -; v_call: TRBV19; j_call: TRBJ2-7; cdr3_aa: CASSSNARSEQYF; cdr3_nt: TGTGCCAGTAGTTCTAACGCTAGGAGCGAGCAGTACTTC
clone_size: -; d_call: TRBD2; v_call: TRBV7-7; j_call: TRBJ2-7; cdr3_aa: CASSPEASGDYEQYF; cdr3_nt: TGTGCCAGCAGCCCAGAGGCTAGCGGCGACTACGAGCAGTACTTC
clone_size: -; d_call: -; v_call: TRBV30; j_call: TRBJ1-6; cdr3_aa: CAWTKRGNSPLHF; cdr3_nt: TGTGCCTGGACCAAACGAGGGAATTCACCCCTCCACTTT
clone_size: -; d_call: TRBD2; v_call: TRBV10-2; j_call: TRBJ2-7; cdr3_aa: CASRGLAGSYEQYF; cdr3_nt: TGCGCCAGCCGAGGACTAGCGGGTTCCTACGAGCAGTACTTC
clone_size: -; d_call: -; v_call: TRBV30; j_call: TRBJ2-5; cdr3_aa: CAWNSPEETQYF; cdr3_nt: TGTGCCTGGAACTCCCCTGAAGAGACCCAGTACTTC
clone_size: -; d_call: -; v_call: TRBV2; j_call: TRBJ1-6; cdr3_aa: CASRTYNSPLHF; cdr3_nt: TGTGCCAGCAGGACATATAATTCACCCCTCCACTTT
clone_size: -; d_call: TRBD2; v_call: TRBV2; j_call: TRBJ2-1; cdr3_aa: CASSERLAGEYNEQFF; cdr3_nt: TGTGCCAGCAGTGAACGGCTAGCGGGAGAGTACAATGAGCAGTTCTTC
clone_size: -; d_call: TRBD1; v_call: TRBV30; j_call: TRBJ2-7; cdr3_aa: CAWSRGQGLGEQYF; cdr3_nt: TGTGCCTGGAGTAGGGGACAGGGGCTTGGGGAGCAGTACTTC
clone_size: -; d_call: TRBD2; v_call: TRBV6-7; j_call: TRBJ2-7; cdr3_aa: CASSYSSSGLAGAFDEQYF; cdr3_nt: TGTGCCAGCAGTTACTCAAGCTCGGGACTAGCGGGAGCTTTCGACGAGCAGTACTTC
clone_size: -; d_call: -; v_call: TRBV29-1; j_call: TRBJ2-3; cdr3_aa: CSVEPRLTDTQYF; cdr3_nt: TGCAGCGTTGAGCCCAGGCTCACAGATACGCAGTATTTT
clone_size: once; d_call: TRBD1; v_call: TRBV25-1; j_call: TRBJ2-7; cdr3_aa: CASTGGGQGAHEQYF; cdr3_nt: TGTGCCAGCACAGGAGGGGGCCAGGGGGCCCACGAGCAGTACTTC
clone_size: once; d_call: -; v_call: TRBV27; j_call: TRBJ1-5; cdr3_aa: CASSRQWGYGQPQHF; cdr3_nt: TGTGCCAGCAGTAGACAGTGGGGTTACGGTCAGCCCCAGCATTTT
clone_size: -; d_call: -; v_call: TRBV7-2; j_call: TRBJ1-5; cdr3_aa: CASSVQGQPQHF; cdr3_nt: TGTGCCAGCAGCGTCCAGGGGCAGCCCCAGCATTTT
clone_size: -; d_call: TRBD1; v_call: TRBV5-1; j_call: TRBJ1-2; cdr3_aa: CASSNRDRYTF; cdr3_nt: TGCGCCAGCAGCAACAGGGACAGGTACACCTTC
clone_size: -; d_call: -; v_call: TRBV2; j_call: TRBJ2-5; cdr3_aa: CASTGKQETQYF; cdr3_nt: TGTGCCAGCACGGGGAAGCAAGAGACCCAGTACTTC
clone_size: -; d_call: -; v_call: TRBV30; j_call: TRBJ2-4; cdr3_aa: CAWSAGRGGIQYF; cdr3_nt: TGTGCCTGGAGTGCCGGAAGAGGGGGCATTCAGTACTTC
clone_size: -; d_call: -; v_call: TRBV9; j_call: TRBJ1-3; cdr3_aa: CASSVGSSGNTIYF; cdr3_nt: TGTGCCAGCAGCGTTGGCTCCTCTGGAAACACCATATATTTT
clone_size: -; d_call: -; v_call: TRBV5-4; j_call: TRBJ2-1; cdr3_aa: CASSFGGSYNEQFF; cdr3_nt: TGTGCCAGCAGCTTTGGCGGCTCCTACAATGAGCAGTTCTTC
clone_size: -; d_call: -; v_call: TRBV9; j_call: TRBJ2-6; cdr3_aa: CASSVAVSGANVLTF; cdr3_nt: TGTGCCAGCAGCGTAGCGGTCTCTGGGGCCAACGTCCTGACTTTC
clone_size: -; d_call: TRBD2; v_call: TRBV28; j_call: TRBJ2-5; cdr3_aa: CASFRSGSGKETQYF; cdr3_nt: TGTGCCAGCTTTAGAAGCGGGAGTGGTAAAGAGACCCAGTACTTC
clone_size: few; d_call: TRBD2; v_call: TRBV28; j_call: TRBJ2-2; cdr3_aa: CASSPLGTSGSRVTGELFF; cdr3_nt: TGTGCCAGCAGCCCCTTGGGCACTAGCGGGAGTCGGGTCACCGGGGAGCTGTTTTTT
clone_size: -; d_call: TRBD2; v_call: TRBV10-3; j_call: TRBJ2-2; cdr3_aa: CAITGTSVRGPGELFF; cdr3_nt: TGTGCCATCACCGGGACTAGCGTACGGGGGCCCGGGGAGCTGTTTTTT
clone_size: few; d_call: TRBD2; v_call: TRBV5-4; j_call: TRBJ2-4; cdr3_aa: CASSSLAGGTTKNSQYF; cdr3_nt: TGTGCCAGCAGCTCCTTAGCGGGAGGGACAACCAAAAACAGTCAGTACTTC